The rows below give T cell receptor beta chains drawn from one sample of a study of T cells in Graves' hyperthyroidism and ophthalmopathy. TCRdb re-called the multiplex PCR reads through MiXCR, storing one row per CDR3 protein. The table includes around 700,000 distinct CDR3 sequences, about a third detected once. The material sequenced was blood. The receptors were sampled from a woman in her thirties or forties with Graves' hyperthyroidism. Both conserved end residues are part of each CDR3. A D gene is named only where the DNA matches it firmly. Size is omitted from some rows. Given values are once, few, many or a class for expanded clones.

D gene: TRBD1; V gene: TRBV6-2/TRBV6-3; J gene: TRBJ1-1; clone size: few; CDR3 DNA: TGTGCCAGCAGTTACCCCACAGGGGGAGGTCGGATGAACACTGAAGCTTTCTTT; CDR3 protein: CASSYPTGGGRMNTEAFF
D gene: TRBD1; V gene: TRBV7-9; J gene: TRBJ1-5; clone size: few; CDR3 DNA: TGTGCCAGCTCGAACAGGGGAGGGGGTCAGCCCCAGCATTTT; CDR3 protein: CASSNRGGGQPQHF
D gene: NA; V gene: TRBV4-1; J gene: TRBJ2-5; clone size: many; CDR3 DNA: TGCGCCAGCAGCCAAGTTTCGATGGAGACCCAGTACTTC; CDR3 protein: CASSQVSMETQYF
D gene: NA; V gene: TRBV18; J gene: TRBJ1-5; clone size: few; CDR3 DNA: TGTGCCAGCTCACCATCAATCGGGGATCAGCCCCAGCATTTT; CDR3 protein: CASSPSIGDQPQHF
D gene: TRBD1; V gene: TRBV4-1; J gene: TRBJ1-5; clone size: NA; CDR3 DNA: TGCGCCAGCAGCCACCCGATTGGGACAGGGGGGGGCAGCAATCAGCCCCAGCATTTT; CDR3 protein: CASSHPIGTGGGSNQPQHF
D gene: NA; V gene: TRBV12-3/TRBV12-4; J gene: TRBJ1-5; clone size: many; CDR3 DNA: TGTGCCAGCAGATCGACAGGCCGCAATCAGCCCCAGCATTTT; CDR3 protein: CASRSTGRNQPQHF
D gene: NA; V gene: TRBV5-1; J gene: TRBJ1-5; clone size: many; CDR3 DNA: TGCGCCAGCAGCATCGACACCAATCAGCCCCAGCATTTT; CDR3 protein: CASSIDTNQPQHF
D gene: NA; V gene: TRBV9; J gene: TRBJ1-2; clone size: NA; CDR3 DNA: TGCGCCAGCAGCGAAGGGCCGACGGGGGGACTTACCGGCTACACCTTC; CDR3 protein: CASSEGPTGGLTGYTF
D gene: TRBD1; V gene: TRBV7-2; J gene: TRBJ1-4; clone size: many; CDR3 DNA: TGTGCCAGCAGCTTCTACCCCGTCCACAGGGGCACAACTAATGAAAAACTGTTTTTT; CDR3 protein: CASSFYPVHRGTTNEKLFF
D gene: NA; V gene: TRBV12-3/TRBV12-4; J gene: TRBJ2-7; clone size: NA; CDR3 DNA: TGTGCCAGCAGTTTAGAATCGTGGGACTCAGGATACGAGCAGTACTTC; CDR3 protein: CASSLESWDSGYEQYF
D gene: TRBD1; V gene: TRBV11-2; J gene: TRBJ1-1; clone size: NA; CDR3 DNA: TGTGCCAGCAGCCCGAACCGTATAGACAGGGGAGGGAGGAGGACTGAAGCTTTCTTT; CDR3 protein: CASSPNRIDRGGRRTEAFF
D gene: TRBD1; V gene: TRBV29-1; J gene: TRBJ1-2; clone size: many; CDR3 DNA: TGCAGCGTCGGAGGACAGGGGGTAAGGGGCTACACCTTC; CDR3 protein: CSVGGQGVRGYTF
D gene: NA; V gene: TRBV12-3/TRBV12-4; J gene: TRBJ2-7; clone size: NA; CDR3 DNA: TGTGCCAGCAGTTTTCGGCCGGACTCCTACGAGCAGTACTTC; CDR3 protein: CASSFRPDSYEQYF
D gene: TRBD1; V gene: TRBV15; J gene: TRBJ1-1; clone size: many; CDR3 DNA: TGTGCCACCAGCAGAGGGACAGGGAACGGTTACCCTTTCTTT; CDR3 protein: CATSRGTGNGYPFF
D gene: TRBD1; V gene: TRBV24-1; J gene: TRBJ2-7; clone size: once; CDR3 DNA: TGTGCCACCAGTGATCCCAAGCCGGGACAGGGGGCCTACGAGCAGTACTTC; CDR3 protein: CATSDPKPGQGAYEQYF
D gene: NA; V gene: TRBV2; J gene: TRBJ2-7; clone size: NA; CDR3 DNA: TGTGCCAGCAGTGAGGTTAGCGGCCCCTACGAGCAGTACTTC; CDR3 protein: CASSEVSGPYEQYF
D gene: NA; V gene: TRBV5-1; J gene: TRBJ1-1; clone size: few; CDR3 DNA: TGCGCCAGCAGCTTAGGGGACCCCGGCACTGAAGCTTTCTTT; CDR3 protein: CASSLGDPGTEAFF
D gene: TRBD2; V gene: TRBV29-1; J gene: TRBJ2-2; clone size: few; CDR3 DNA: TGCAGCGTTGCTCCATGGGGAGCGGGAGGGAAGGGCACCGGGGAGCTGTTTTTT; CDR3 protein: CSVAPWGAGGKGTGELFF
D gene: NA; V gene: TRBV7-9; J gene: TRBJ1-5; clone size: many; CDR3 DNA: TGTGCCAGCAGCCCAGAAGGTCAGCCCCAGCATTTT; CDR3 protein: CASSPEGQPQHF
D gene: TRBD1; V gene: TRBV7-9; J gene: TRBJ1-1; clone size: many; CDR3 DNA: TGTGCCAGCAGCTGGGACAGGGTGGCGACGGCTTTCTTT; CDR3 protein: CASSWDRVATAFF
D gene: TRBD2; V gene: TRBV7-9; J gene: TRBJ2-5; clone size: NA; CDR3 DNA: TGTGCCAGCAGTTACTCGATGTGGCGGGAGGATGTGGAGACCCAGTACTTC; CDR3 protein: CASSYSMWREDVETQYF
D gene: NA; V gene: TRBV7-9; J gene: TRBJ2-7; clone size: NA; CDR3 DNA: TGTGCCAGCACCCTCCAAGGGCGCCCCGGCGAGCAGTACTTC; CDR3 protein: CASTLQGRPGEQYF
D gene: NA; V gene: TRBV12-3/TRBV12-4; J gene: TRBJ1-2; clone size: NA; CDR3 DNA: TGTGCCAGCAGCCTCAGGCGGGGAGGCTACACCTTC; CDR3 protein: CASSLRRGGYTF
D gene: NA; V gene: TRBV6-6; J gene: TRBJ1-1; clone size: NA; CDR3 DNA: TGTGCCAGCAGTTACTCGAGGCCTGAAGCTTTCTTT; CDR3 protein: CASSYSRPEAFF
D gene: NA; V gene: TRBV20-1; J gene: TRBJ1-2; clone size: NA; CDR3 DNA: TGCAGTGCAGGAGGCCGGAAAGGCTACACCTTC; CDR3 protein: CSAGGRKGYTF
D gene: NA; V gene: TRBV6-6; J gene: TRBJ2-2; clone size: NA; CDR3 DNA: TGTGCCAGCAGTTACTGGGGCGGGGTCACCGGGGAGCTGTTTTTT; CDR3 protein: CASSYWGGVTGELFF
D gene: NA; V gene: TRBV7-9; J gene: TRBJ1-4; clone size: many; CDR3 DNA: TGTGCCAGCAGCTCCACCGAACAGAAGCGGTTTGAAAAACTGTTTTTT; CDR3 protein: CASSSTEQKRFEKLFF
D gene: NA; V gene: TRBV10-3; J gene: TRBJ1-1; clone size: NA; CDR3 DNA: TGTGCCATCAGTGAAGTGGAGAGGACTGAAGCTTTCTTT; CDR3 protein: CAISEVERTEAFF
D gene: TRBD1; V gene: TRBV7-2; J gene: TRBJ1-2; clone size: NA; CDR3 DNA: TGTGCCAGCAGCTTAAAAGCGGGACAGGGTGGTGGCTACACCTTC; CDR3 protein: CASSLKAGQGGGYTF
D gene: TRBD1; V gene: TRBV5-6; J gene: TRBJ1-1; clone size: few; CDR3 DNA: TGTGCCAGCAGACTTTCCCCTCGGGACAGGTTTGAAGCTTTCTTT; CDR3 protein: CASRLSPRDRFEAFF
D gene: TRBD1; V gene: TRBV5-1; J gene: TRBJ2-5; clone size: few; CDR3 DNA: TGCGCCAACACCGGACAGGGGACTAACCAAGAGACCCAGTACTTC; CDR3 protein: CANTGQGTNQETQYF
D gene: TRBD1; V gene: TRBV7-9; J gene: TRBJ2-7; clone size: NA; CDR3 DNA: TGTGCCAGCTCACCGAACTATGGGACAGGGGGCGACGAGCAGTACTTC; CDR3 protein: CASSPNYGTGGDEQYF
D gene: NA; V gene: TRBV7-9; J gene: TRBJ1-2; clone size: many; CDR3 DNA: TGTGCCAGCAGCTCCGTAGTGCCTCCCCTCTCCGGGCTGAGAAATGGCTACACCTTC; CDR3 protein: CASSSVVPPLSGLRNGYTF
D gene: TRBD2; V gene: TRBV6-1; J gene: TRBJ2-5; clone size: NA; CDR3 DNA: TGTGCCAGCAGCAATACCGGGGGGGAGACCCAGTACTTC; CDR3 protein: CASSNTGGETQYF
D gene: NA; V gene: TRBV6-5; J gene: TRBJ1-3; clone size: NA; CDR3 DNA: TGTGCCTGCAGGGAACATGGGTCTGGAAACACCATATATTTT; CDR3 protein: CACREHGSGNTIYF
D gene: TRBD1; V gene: TRBV19; J gene: TRBJ1-5; clone size: many; CDR3 DNA: TGTGCCAGTAGTATGGAGACAGGGGGTAATCAGCCCCAGCATTTT; CDR3 protein: CASSMETGGNQPQHF
D gene: NA; V gene: TRBV7-3; J gene: TRBJ2-5; clone size: many; CDR3 DNA: TGTGCCAGCAGCCGACGCCGGGAAGAGACCCAGTACTTC; CDR3 protein: CASSRRREETQYF
D gene: NA; V gene: TRBV10-1; J gene: TRBJ1-1; clone size: many; CDR3 DNA: TGCGCCAGCAGTGAGTCGATCGGGAATTTTGAAGCTTTCTTT; CDR3 protein: CASSESIGNFEAFF
D gene: NA; V gene: TRBV25-1; J gene: TRBJ2-6; clone size: NA; CDR3 DNA: TGTGCCAGGCCCAGCGCCAGGGGGGCCAACGTCCTGACTTTC; CDR3 protein: CARPSARGANVLTF
D gene: NA; V gene: TRBV10-3; J gene: TRBJ1-4; clone size: few; CDR3 DNA: TGTGCCATCGGACCGACTAATGAAAAACTGTTTTTT; CDR3 protein: CAIGPTNEKLFF